Listed here are 13 T cell receptor beta chains from one sample, sequenced in a study of blood T cell repertoires in COVID-19. The data were produced by immunoSEQ multiplex PCR, yet TCRdb's version contains in-frame clones alone and is incomplete. The data hold 400,000 to 550,000 clones, with around 89% observed a single time. Input material: peripheral blood. The receptor source for this set is a woman aged 25 to 39 with acute or convalescent COVID-19.

The chain combines TRBV12-3 or TRBV12-4 with TRBJ1-2; perhaps TRBD1 as D (6 bases). Trimming stripped 1 base from V and 13 bases from J, with 10 bases between. This CDR3 comprises 11 residues. This CDR3 is CASSLDGQSTF. CDR3 nucleotide sequence: TGTGCCAGCAGTTTAGACGGACAGAGCACCTTC.

The DNA of the CDR3 is TGTGCCAGCAGCCACCTTGCCGGGGAGCTGTTTTTT. Its translation: CASSHLAGELFF. V gene TRBV3-1 (or the pseudogene TRBV3-2) combines with J gene TRBJ2-2; unclear D gene. Trimming took 3 bases from V and 6 from J, leaving 5 bases between them. Germline CDR1 reads LGHDT; CDR2 reads YNNKEL (reference sequence). The CDR3 spans 12 residues.

The rearrangement links TRBV10-3 to TRBJ1-5; D remains ambiguous. Trimming left V 3 bases short and J 0 bases short, with 9 bases between. Germline CDR1 reads ENHRY; CDR2 reads SYGVKD. The CDR3 sequence is 15 residues long. The CDR3 DNA sequence: TGTGCCATCAGTGATAGGAGGGATAGCAATCAGCCCCAGCATTTT. This translates into CAISDRRDSNQPQHF.

The chain combines TRBV7-9 with TRBJ2-1; possibly TRBD2 for D (5 bases). CDR1 SEHNR and CDR2 FQNEAQ come from the germline V gene (reference sequence). The CDR3 totals 14 residues. Trimming took 3 bases from V and 7 from J, leaving 13 bases between them. The CDR3 spells CASSFSGGENEQFF. The CDR3 bases are TGTGCCAGCAGCTTTTCGGGTGGGGAGAATGAGCAGTTCTTC.

The chain is built from TRBV2 and TRBJ2-5; 7 positions agree with TRBD2. This CDR3 contains 15 residues. Germline V lookup: CDR1 SNHLY, CDR2 FYNNEI. The V gene end was trimmed by 8 bases and the J gene end by 1 base; junction bases not matched to a gene: 10. The CDR3 region is CASSSGDVIQETQYF. DNA of the CDR3: TGTGCCAGCTCTAGCGGAGATGTAATCCAAGAGACCCAGTACTTC.

This chain uses TRBV12-3 or TRBV12-4 with TRBJ1-4; D is unresolved. The ends were cut back, 3 bases at V and 5 bases at J, with 7 bases in the middle. The CDR3 spans 13 residues. CDR3 DNA sequence: TGTGCCAGCAGTTTGGGCCCAAATGAAAAACTGTTTTTT. It codes for CASSLGPNEKLFF.

The chain is built from TRBV19 and TRBJ1-6; no definite D call. This CDR3 is built from 13 residues. Germline CDR1 LNHDA, CDR2 SQIVND (reference sequence). V was pared by 5 bases and J by 6 bases, with 8 bases between. CDR3 residues: CASSPQPNSPLHF. As DNA, the CDR3 is TGTGCCAGTAGTCCACAACCTAATTCACCCCTCCACTTT.

The chain uses TRBV6-5 and TRBJ2-5; possibly TRBD1 for D (6 bases). Looked up from germline, CDR1 is MNHEY and CDR2 is SVGAGI. The V end lost 5 bases, the J end lost 2 bases, and 15 bases lay between the germline ends. The CDR3 runs to 15 residues. CDR3 in amino acids: CASSRQGLNQETQYF. CDR3 bases: TGTGCCAGCAGTCGTCAGGGGCTAAATCAAGAGACCCAGTACTTC.

Remarks on this clone: The same CDR3 is also encoded by other DNA sequences in this sample. In DNA, the CDR3 is TGTGCCAGCAGCTTATCCGGGACAGTCAACTATGGCTACACCTTC. This gives the protein CASSLSGTVNYGYTF. V gene TRBV5-6 combines with J gene TRBJ1-2, with 7 bases identical to TRBD1. Germline CDR1 and CDR2: SGHDT and YYEEEE. V lost 2 bases, J lost 2 bases, and 6 bases stayed unmatched. CDR3 length: 15 residues.

The J gene is TRBJ2-7, the V gene TRBV30; D might be TRBD1 (5 bases). CDR3 size: 14 residues. Germline V lookup: CDR1 GTSNPN, CDR2 SVGIG (reference sequence). With 0 bases removed from V and 4 bases from J, the gap between germline ends came to 13 bases. CDR3 DNA sequence: TGTGCCTGGAGTGTATGGGGCGGACATTACGAGCAGTACTTC. Amino acids: CAWSVWGGHYEQYF. Filled out from reference TRBV30 and TRBJ2-7, the complete variable domain reads SQTIHQWPATLVQPVGSPLSLECTVEGTSNPNLYWYRQAAGRGLQLLFYSVGIGQISSEVPQNLSASRPQDRQFILSSKKLLLSDSGFYLCAWSVWGGHYEQYFGPGTRLTVT.

The J gene is TRBJ2-1, the V gene TRBV29-1, with D tentatively TRBD1 (5 bases). The V gene's germline CDR1 is SQVTM and CDR2 ANQGSEA. Trimming removed 4 bases at V and 10 bases at J, with 8 bases between. The CDR3 spans 10 residues. The CDR3 DNA reads as TGCAGCGTTGTTGACAGAGAGCAGTTCTTC. This codes for CSVVDREQFF.

V is TRBV30 and J is TRBJ1-1, with a possible D match to TRBD1 (5 bases). The CDR3 loop spans 11 amino acids. Germline CDR1 reads GTSNPN; CDR2 reads SVGIG (reference sequence). Trimming took off 3 bases at V and 8 bases at J, with 10 bases between the two ends. CDR3 protein: CAWRDRTEAFF. CDR3 sequence (DNA): TGTGCCTGGAGGGATAGGACAGAAGCTTTCTTT.

On this clone: The sample carries other DNA sequences with the same CDR3. The gene calls are TRBV19 and TRBJ1-2; 8 bases match TRBD1. V dropped 2 bases and J dropped 4; count of bases not matched to a gene: 3. CDR3 length equals 14 residues. Per germline, CDR1 LNHDA and CDR2 SQIVND (reference sequence). DNA of the CDR3: TGTGCCAGTAGTATACAGGGGGCCGTCTATGGCTACACCTTC. It yields the protein CASSIQGAVYGYTF.